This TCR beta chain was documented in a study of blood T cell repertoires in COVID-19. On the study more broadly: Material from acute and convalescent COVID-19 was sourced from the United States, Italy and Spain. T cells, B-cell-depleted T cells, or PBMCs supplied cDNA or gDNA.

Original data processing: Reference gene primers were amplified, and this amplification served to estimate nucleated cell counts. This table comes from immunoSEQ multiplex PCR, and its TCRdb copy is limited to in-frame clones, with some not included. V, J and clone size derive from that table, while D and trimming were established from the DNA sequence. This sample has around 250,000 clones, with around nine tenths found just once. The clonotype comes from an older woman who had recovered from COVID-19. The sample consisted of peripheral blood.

The chain's CDR3 is CASSSRAYPGYTF. The CDR3 nucleotides are TGTGCCAGCAGTTCCAGGGCATATCCTGGCTACACCTTC. This chain joins TRBV27 and TRBJ1-2; TRBD1 is a possible D gene (5 bases). Trimming took off 4 bases at V and 7 bases at J, with 13 bases between the two ends. CDR1 MNHEY and CDR2 SMNVEV come from the germline V gene (reference sequence). The CDR3 consists of 13 residues.